A single sample is the source of the 21 T cell receptor beta chains below, sequenced in a study of blood T cell repertoires in COVID-19. Measured with immunoSEQ multiplex PCR; TCRdb has only the in-frame clones, and not every one. Of around 100,000 clones in the sample, 80% were seen once. Sequences were obtained from peripheral blood. The receptors derive from a woman in her 70s with acute or convalescent COVID-19.

This chain joins TRBV14 and TRBJ2-7; maybe TRBD2 (6 bases). Germline V lookup: CDR1 SGHDN, CDR2 FVKESK. The CDR3 loop spans 13 amino acids. V gave up 1 base and J gave up 5 bases, with 9 bases separating them. The CDR3 loop is CASSQGGVNEQYF. The CDR3 DNA sequence: TGTGCCAGCAGCCAAGGGGGGGTCAACGAGCAGTACTTC.

The gene calls are TRBV5-8 and TRBJ2-5; tentatively, D is TRBD2 (7 bases). Germline assignment: CDR1 SGHTS and CDR2 YDEGEE. V lost 4 bases and J 5 bases, leaving 18 bases between the germline ends. The CDR3 contains 15 residues. The CDR3 sequence: CASSPRRGGWETQYF. CDR3 DNA: TGTGCCAGCAGCCCCCGGAGGGGGGGTTGGGAGACCCAGTACTTC.

In this sample, this clone turned up a few times. This chain links TRBV9 with TRBJ1-1; 8 bases are a match to TRBD1. Germline trimming cut 3 bases from V and 1 base from J; bases unmatched to any gene: 8. The germline V gene has CDR1 SGDLS and CDR2 YYNGEE. This CDR3 has 16 residues. The CDR3, as DNA: TGTGCCAGCAGCGCGCCTGACAGGGGCCCGAACACTGAAGCTTTCTTT. Translation gives CASSAPDRGPNTEAFF.

The genes are TRBV28 and TRBJ1-2, with 10 bases aligning to TRBD1. The CDR3 is 14 residues long. Germline CDR1 is MDHEN and CDR2 is SYDVKM. V lost 6 bases to trimming and J lost 3 bases; unmatched junction nucleotides: 4. Written as DNA, the CDR3 is TGTGCCAGCAGGACAGGGGGCGTGGACTATGGCTACACCTTC. Residues: CASRTGGVDYGYTF.

This sequence joins TRBV5-8 and TRBJ1-3, with 9 bases matching TRBD1. The V gene's germline CDR1 is SGHTS and CDR2 YDEGEE. The CDR3 is 14 residues long. V trimming: 3 bases; J trimming: 3 bases; junction bases outside the gene matches: 1. The CDR3 nucleotides are TGTGCCAGCAGCTGGACAGGGGATGGAAACACCATATATTTT. Encoded protein: CASSWTGDGNTIYF. The full variable domain, its missing parts supplied by reference TRBV5-8 and TRBJ1-3, is EAGVTQSPTHLIKTRGQQATLRCSPISGHTSVYWYQQALGLGLQFLLWYDEGEERNRGNFPPRFSGRQFPNYSSELNVNALELEDSALYLCASSWTGDGNTIYFGEGSWLTVV.

The chain recombines TRBV7-6 with TRBJ1-5; D may be TRBD1 (5 bases). V was clipped by 1 base and J by 6 bases, with 13 bases between them. Germline CDR1 and CDR2: SGHVS and FNYEAQ. The CDR3 spans 15 residues. As DNA, the CDR3 is TGTGCCAGCAGCTTAGGTCCGGGGGAGGTTCAGCCCCAGCATTTT. Amino acids: CASSLGPGEVQPQHF.

The J gene is TRBJ1-1, the V gene TRBV19, with D unclear. The V and J ends lost 4 bases and 0 bases respectively, with 12 bases between them. CDR3 size: 15 residues. Germline V lookup: CDR1 LNHDA, CDR2 SQIVND (reference sequence). This CDR3 reads CASSRAGPMNTEAFF. The CDR3 bases are TGTGCCAGTAGTAGGGCAGGCCCTATGAACACTGAAGCTTTCTTT.

The chain uses TRBV14 and TRBJ1-4; 7 bases map to TRBD1. The V segment lost 4 bases and the J segment 4 bases; nucleotides outside the gene matches: 12. From germline, CDR1 is SGHDN and CDR2 FVKESK. CDR3 length equals 17 residues. CDR3 bases: TGTGCCAGCAGCCCAAGACAGGGACGGAATAATAATGAAAAACTGTTTTTT. This translates into CASSPRQGRNNNEKLFF. The full variable domain, in which reference TRBV14 and TRBJ1-4 provide the parts outside the CDR3, is EAGVTQFPSHSVIEKGQTVTLRCDPISGHDNLYWYRRVMGKEIKFLLHFVKESKQDESGMPNNRFLAERTGGTYSTLKVQPAELEDSGVYFCASSPRQGRNNNEKLFFGSGTQLSVL.

The chain has TRBV6-5 and TRBJ2-7, with 8 bases that match TRBD1. The V gene end was trimmed by 8 bases and the J gene end by 10 bases; junction bases not matched to a gene: 13. The CDR3 runs to 13 residues. In germline, CDR1 is MNHEY, CDR2 SVGAGI. The CDR3 DNA is TGTGCCAGCTCCTCGCTGGACAGGGAAAAACAGTACTTC. Translated, it gives CASSSLDREKQYF.

The V gene is TRBV6-6, the J gene TRBJ2-2; the D is unclear. Per germline, CDR1 MNHNY and CDR2 SVGAGI (reference sequence). The CDR3 runs 15 residues. Trimming pared 2 bases from V and 0 bases from J, leaving 7 bases between. DNA for the CDR3: TGTGCCAGCAGTTACACCGAGTCGAACACCGGGGAGCTGTTTTTT. Protein: CASSYTESNTGELFF.

This clone has more than one count but fewer than ten. In nucleotides, the CDR3 is TGTGCCAGCAGCTTATCAGGGAACTACGAGCAGTACGTC. Its translation is CASSLSGNYEQYV. The rearrangement joins TRBV7-9 to TRBJ2-7; TRBD1 is a possible D gene (5 bases). Deletions cut 2 bases from V and 3 bases from J, with 8 bases between. The CDR3 consists of 13 residues. CDR1 and CDR2 (germline): SEHNR, FQNEAQ (reference sequence).

This rearrangement joins TRBV27 to TRBJ1-2, with TRBD1 as a possible D gene (5 bases). V lost 0 bases, J lost 7 bases, and 12 bases lay in between. This CDR3 has 14 amino acids. CDR1 MNHEY and CDR2 SMNVEV come from the germline V gene (reference sequence). CDR3 sequence: CASSLSRAVSGYTF. The CDR3 nucleotides are TGTGCCAGCAGTTTATCCAGGGCAGTATCTGGCTACACCTTC.

V and J are TRBV2 and TRBJ1-2, with D possibly matching TRBD1 (5 bases). Germline V gene lookup returns CDR1 SNHLY and CDR2 FYNNEI. The CDR3 consists of 13 residues. Between the trimmed V and J ends, which lost 4 bases and 1 base, there was a span of 7 bases. The CDR3 here is CASSGGHNYGYTF. Written as DNA, the CDR3 is TGTGCCAGCAGTGGAGGACATAACTATGGCTACACCTTC. Full variable domain (rest looked up from reference TRBV2 and TRBJ1-2): EPEVTQTPSHQVTQMGQEVILRCVPISNHLYFYWYRQILGQKVEFLVSFYNNEISEKSEIFDDQFSVERPDGSNFTLKIRSTKLEDSAMYFCASSGGHNYGYTFGSGTRLTVV.

The chain recombines TRBV19 with TRBJ2-7, with D tentatively TRBD2 (6 bases). Trimming stripped 6 bases from V and 0 bases from J, with 12 bases between. Germline loops: CDR1 LNHDA, CDR2 SQIVND (reference sequence). The CDR3 has 14 residues. CDR3 protein: CASREGPSSYEQYF. The CDR3 DNA is TGTGCCAGTAGGGAGGGTCCCAGCTCCTACGAGCAGTACTTC.

The chain has TRBV5-4 and TRBJ1-2; D not certain. Trimming cost V 1 base and J 1 base, with 8 bases left between them. Germline V gives CDR1 SGHNT, CDR2 YYREEE (reference sequence). The CDR3 is made up of 14 amino acids. CDR3 protein: CASSLYSNNYGYTF. Written as DNA, the CDR3 is TGTGCCAGCAGCTTGTACAGTAATAACTATGGCTACACCTTC.

This clone appeared once. The chain carries TRBV25-1 and TRBJ2-7; 9 bases fit TRBD1. The germline V gene encodes CDR1 MGHDK and CDR2 SYGVNS. This CDR3 is built from 15 residues. V was pared by 3 bases and J by 2 bases, with 5 bases of the junction left unmatched. CDR3 region: CASSEGTGPTYEQYF. CDR3 DNA sequence: TGTGCCAGCAGTGAGGGGACAGGGCCCACCTACGAGCAGTACTTC.

The chain uses TRBV19 and TRBJ1-3; D uncertain. The V gene lost 5 bases and the J gene lost 4 bases, with 12 bases spanning the gap. Germline CDR1 reads LNHDA; CDR2 reads SQIVND (reference sequence). CDR3 length equals 14 residues. The CDR3 DNA reads as TGTGCCAGTAGTGGAGACGCGAGAGGAAACACCATATATTTT. Its translation is CASSGDARGNTIYF.

This clone was picked up one time. The CDR3 here is CASSITLTGTSTDTQYF. CDR3 DNA sequence: TGTGCCAGTAGTATTACCCTAACCGGGACTAGCACAGATACGCAGTATTTT. The chain uses TRBV19 and TRBJ2-3; D possibly corresponds to TRBD2 (6 bases). In germline, CDR1 is LNHDA, CDR2 SQIVND (reference sequence). CDR3 length equals 17 residues. The V end lost 3 bases, the J end lost 0 bases, and 16 bases lay between the germline ends.

The V call is TRBV7-2, the J call TRBJ2-3, with 12 bases lining up with TRBD2. The CDR3 runs to 16 residues. CDR1 and CDR2 (germline): SGHTA, FQGNSA. The junction had 6 bases not matched to a gene; V was cut back by 5 bases and J by 3 bases. The CDR3 bases are TGTGCCAGCAGCCCGGGACTAGCGGGCGCTACAGATACGCAGTATTTT. This gives the protein CASSPGLAGATDTQYF.

This chain uses TRBV29-1 with TRBJ2-3, with 12 bases lining up with TRBD2. CDR1 and CDR2 (germline): SQVTM, ANQGSEA. With V trimmed by 0 bases and J by 3 bases, 4 bases remained unmatched. CDR3 length: 16 residues. CDR3 residues: CSVEDRLAGGTDTQYF. CDR3 nucleotides: TGCAGCGTTGAAGATAGGCTAGCGGGGGGGACAGATACGCAGTATTTT.

The chain combines TRBV11-3 with TRBJ1-1; no clear D gene. The V and J ends lost 2 bases and 1 base respectively, with 5 bases between them. Germline V CDR1 and CDR2: SGHNT, YENEEA. The CDR3 is made up of 13 amino acids. CDR3 region: CASSLLQNTEAFF. The CDR3 bases are TGTGCCAGCAGCTTATTACAGAACACTGAAGCTTTCTTT. Supplemented by reference TRBV11-3 and TRBJ1-1, the full variable domain reads EAGVVQSPRYKIIEKKQPVAFWCNPISGHNTLYWYLQNLGQGPELLIRYENEEAVDDSQLPKDRFSAERLKGVDSTLKIQPAELGDSAVYLCASSLLQNTEAFFGQGTRLTVV.